These 2 T cell receptor beta chains share one sample of origin, sequenced in a study of regulatory T cells in long-lasting Graves disease. The time point denotes: newly diagnosed GD, antithyroid drugs for less than 3 months. Generation of the TCR library employed RNA extracted from PBMCs. Researchers made TCR beta libraries by using iRepertoire HTBI primers and running Arm-PCR on CDR3 regions. TCRdb passed the multiplex PCR reads through MiXCR, listing each CDR3 protein once. Among hundreds of thousands of distinct CDR3 sequences listed, more than 10% were seen once. This sample also belongs to another study, concerning T cells in Graves' hyperthyroidism and ophthalmopathy.

This sample comprised peripheral blood mononuclear cells (PBMCs), obtained at new diagnosis, from a patient treated with antithyroid drugs. The origin of the receptors is a woman aged 25 to 39 with Graves disease.

Concerning this clonotype: A read error may explain this, as a much larger clone is one base away. The J gene is TRBJ1-2, the V gene TRBV24-1, with TRBD1 identical over 9 bases. Germline CDR1 and CDR2: KGHDR and SFDVKD. This CDR3 region has 16 residues. The CDR3 spells CASSERPGTGNNGYTF. The DNA for the CDR3 is TGTGCCTCCAGTGAACGTCCCGGGACAGGGAATAATGGCTACACCTTC.

This clonotype was seen at least ten times. The chain uses TRBV20-1 and TRBJ1-1; tentatively, D is TRBD1 (6 bases). Germline assignment: CDR1 DFQATT and CDR2 SNEGSKA (reference sequence). This CDR3 is 12 amino acids long. The V end lost 6 bases, the J end lost 4 bases, and 12 bases lay between the germline ends. As DNA, the CDR3 is TGCAGTGCGCAAACAGGGATCACTGAAGCTTTCTTT. Residues: CSAQTGITEAFF.